The present T cell receptor beta chain was sequenced within a study of T cells after yellow fever vaccination. About the study: Fractions of limited cellularity were prepared by means of SMART-Seq v4 Ultra Low Input. Study conclusions and caveats: Peak timing came faster in the weaker secondary response, day 5 versus 15. Re-detected after boosting: most primary clones, more than 95% of CD4 and roughly 88% of CD8.

This CDR3 is built from 15 residues. Germline CDR1 and CDR2: MNHEY and SVGAGI. V lost 1 base, J lost 4 bases, and 2 bases stayed unmatched. Universal primer sites and UMIs were introduced during 5'RACE template-switching synthesis of TCR cDNA. TCRdb re-called the 5' RACE reads with MiXCR, one entry per CDR3 protein. This table holds fewer than 450,000 distinct CDR3 sequences, about 9.9% found once. This clonotype was seen more than once but under ten times. Its antigen is as yet unknown. Source: PBMCs, taken on the day of the first yellow fever vaccination. The receptor's source is a man in his late teens or twenties who received the YFV17D yellow fever vaccine. The rearrangement uses TRBV6-5 and TRBJ2-5, with 11 positions matching TRBD1. CDR3 coding DNA: TGTGCCAGCAGTTACTTAGGGACAGGGGGAGAGACCCAGTACTTC. It is translated as CASSYLGTGGETQYF.